A single T cell receptor (beta chain) is shown here with its context. Its antigen remains unidentified. The data were obtained in a study of T cells expressing NK-cell markers. Study-level information: Eight donors were sequenced, of whom seven were HCMV-seropositive, while the remaining one was HCMV-seronegative. Study outcomes and limitations: These clonotypes, the leaders elsewhere, also led the CD3+CD56-NKG2C+ fraction in several donors.

TCRdb reprocessed the 5' RACE reads and reports one entry per CDR3 protein, with no DNA. The table gives some 390,000 distinct CDR3 sequences; the top ten clones make up over 8.5% of it. The germline V gene encodes CDR1 SGHRS and CDR2 YFSETQ. CDR3 length equals 12 residues. This chain joins TRBV5-1 and TRBJ2-5; there is no DNA to check the TCRdb D call of TRBD1. What was sequenced was blood T cells: a sorted CD56 or NKG2C T cell subset, CD4+ or CD8+ T cells, or bulk PBMC T cells (not recorded which). The sequence was obtained from a woman aged 45-59 years in good health. This CDR3 is CASSLPGETQYF.